The following is a T cell receptor beta chain sequence with its context. Its antigen is still unknown. Per-base quality was not reported, and no clone a single base away is much larger than it. This entry comes from a study of T cell responses to AZD1222 COVID-19 vaccine (TCRdb year 2021). Broadly, across the study: Because spike-specific TCR depth and breadth did not differ between the two schedules, AZD1222 recipients who got a second dose at roughly 4 weeks were pooled with those who got a second dose at roughly 12 weeks. TCR sequencing was performed for roughly 250 trial participants, of whom about 200 were given two doses of AZD1222 and about 25 were given two doses of MenACWY control vaccine. Trial participants were enrolled into age subgroups of 18-55, 56-69 and 70-plus years, which contained roughly 150, 30 and 60 TCR-sequenced participants, respectively.

The CDR3 regions of human TCRbeta chains were subjected to immunosequencing. In the authors' own workflow: Repertoire TCRs were checked for matches against a reference library of SARS-CoV-2-specific TCRs that had been generated using the MIRA antigen-specificity platform. Breadth was defined as the fraction of unique TCRs that were SARS-CoV-2-associated, and depth was defined as the fraction of total T cells that were SARS-CoV-2-associated. Each spike-specific TCR was assigned to its reactive spike region and to a CD4 or CD8 class using the MIRA data. Log10-transformed breadth and depth values were compared by one-way ANOVA with Sidak's multiple comparisons tests. In its TCRdb copy, this immuneACCESS table keeps in-frame sequences only and misses some clones. Where compared with another copy, unresolved V genes explain less than half of these, and the others have no known cause. V and J calls and clone size are those listed in that table; D and trimming were worked out from the DNA. Recorded for this sample are more than 140,000 clones; around 88% of them occurred a single time. The ten largest clones capture roughly 2.1% of the sample.

Interpreted using the paper, the time point label stands for: baseline before first vaccination. The vaccinee samples were drawn from two UK trials, COV001 and COV002, one of which was a single-blind randomized controlled phase 2/3 trial testing AZD1222 (ChAdOx1 nCoV-19) in healthy adults. For TCRbeta chain sequencing, PBMC samples were collected from trial participants at day 0 and at day 28 after the second dose. After removal of 4 bases from V and 4 bases from J, the junction retains 4 bases not matched to a gene. Measured from the cysteine to the phenylalanine, the CDR3 is 15 residues long. The kept DNA is CDR3 alone, 45 bases in frame from the first base. From the germline V gene, CDR1 is SGHRS and CDR2 is YFSETQ. The study at large found these results: Because no day 14 peak-response samples were available, repertoires were characterized only after the peak T cell response. In the small 56-69-year group, the increase in depth fell short of significance, most likely because of low power. The vaccine-associated CD4 TCRs covered the entire spike protein, and the dominant responses fell in regions 160-218 and 743-854. Only five or six AZD1222 recipients were SARS-CoV-2 seropositive at baseline, limiting conclusions about previously exposed vaccinees. A significant rise in spike-specific TCR breadth and depth was observed after two AZD1222 doses relative to day 0 and relative to MenACWY recipients. Reportedly, almost half of the unique spike-specific TCRs recognized epitopes lying outside the regions that are mutated in the B.1.351 and B.1.1.7 variants. Most participants were white British and females outnumbered males, and the authors suggested that clonal diversity may have been underestimated.

This sample comprised peripheral blood, obtained on day 0 of AZD1222 vaccination. The chain was built from TRBV5-1 and TRBJ2-5; 13 bases in between match TRBD2. This receptor was identified in an adult in good health. The DNA sequence is as follows: TGCGCCAGCAGCCGATGGACTAGCGGGAGAGAGACCCAGTACTTC. Translation gives CASSRWTSGRETQYF.